One sample yielded the 21 T cell receptor beta chains listed below, sequenced in a study of STAT5B mutations in CD4+ large granular lymphocyte leukemia. The protocol was immunoSEQ multiplex PCR, while the TCRdb copy is restricted to in-frame clones and leaves out a portion. The sample consists of about 30,000 clones, more than 65% of them appearing once. Sequenced: CD4+ T cells from blood buffy coats. These receptors originate from a human donor in good health.

This clone occurred a few times. The rearrangement links TRBV4-2 to TRBJ1-1; the D gene is possibly TRBD1 (5 bases). The CDR3 runs to 14 residues. Germline CDR1 LGHNA, CDR2 YNFKEQ. Trimming removed 1 base from V and 4 bases from J, with 10 bases in between. DNA for the CDR3: TGTGCCAGCAGCCAAGGGAGGGGATTCACTGAAGCTTTCTTT. Its protein is CASSQGRGFTEAFF.

The rearrangement links TRBV4-2 to TRBJ2-2; TRBD2 might be the D (7 bases). The CDR3 extends over 16 amino acids. Germline V gene sequence: CDR1 LGHNA, CDR2 YNFKEQ. With 7 bases removed from V and 3 bases from J, the gap between germline ends came to 18 bases. The CDR3 nucleotides are TGTGCCAGCACCCCAAAGGGGGGGAGGGACACCGGGGAGCTGTTTTTT. Translation: CASTPKGGRDTGELFF.

The chain has TRBV12-5 and TRBJ2-2; D remains ambiguous. The CDR3 covers 11 residues. Trimming shortened V by 9 bases and J by 1 base, and 3 bases separated the two germline ends. Germline V CDR1 and CDR2: LGHNT, FRNRAP. CDR3 amino acids: CARVNTGELFF. In nucleotides, the CDR3 is TGTGCTAGGGTGAACACCGGGGAGCTGTTTTTT.

The CDR3 protein is CASSRRLDGETQYF. CDR3 in DNA: TGTGCCAGCAGTCGACGCCTTGACGGAGAGACCCAGTACTTC. The chain uses TRBV6-5 and TRBJ2-5; the D is unclear. Germline V gene sequence: CDR1 MNHEY, CDR2 SVGAGI. V was cut by 5 bases and J by 4 bases, with 14 bases left in between. This CDR3 spans 14 amino acids.

The chain's CDR3 is CASSRSAGGVYEQYF. CDR3 DNA: TGTGCCAGCAGCCGGTCCGCGGGGGGTGTCTACGAGCAGTACTTC. This chain connects TRBV9 to TRBJ2-7, with 8 bases fitting TRBD2. CDR3 size: 15 residues. Unmatched junction bases numbered 9, after V lost 4 bases and J lost 3 bases. Germline V gene sequence: CDR1 SGDLS, CDR2 YYNGEE.

The V call is TRBV18, the J call TRBJ2-4; possible D gene TRBD1, 8 bases. Germline V lookup: CDR1 KGHSH, CDR2 LQKENI. The CDR3 consists of 17 residues. V lost 3 bases and J lost 1, with 16 bases in between. CDR3 amino acids: CASSPIGQGGAKNIQYF. CDR3 nucleotide sequence: TGTGCCAGCTCACCGATAGGACAGGGAGGGGCCAAAAACATTCAGTACTTC.

V usage is TRBV19 and J usage is TRBJ2-3; the D gene is possibly TRBD2 (7 bases). The CDR3 consists of 15 residues. Deletions cut 10 bases from V and 1 base from J, with 18 bases between. Germline CDR1 LNHDA, CDR2 SQIVND (reference sequence). CDR3 amino acids: CATRGGGAGTDTQYF. The DNA of the CDR3 is TGTGCCACTCGGGGAGGGGGGGCGGGCACAGATACGCAGTATTTT.

CDR3 residues: CASSLLGTGDTQYF. The CDR3 nucleotides are TGCGCCAGCAGCCTCCTCGGTACGGGAGATACGCAGTATTTT. This rearrangement joins TRBV4-1 to TRBJ2-3; D remains unclear. This CDR3 region has 14 residues. Trimming took 4 bases from V and 5 from J, leaving 13 bases between them. Germline loops: CDR1 MGHRA, CDR2 YSYEKL.

The chain uses TRBV4-1 and TRBJ2-3; 11 bases match TRBD2. V shed 1 base and J 4 bases; nucleotides not matched to a gene: 7. This CDR3 contains 17 residues. Germline V gene sequence: CDR1 MGHRA, CDR2 YSYEKL. The CDR3 region has the DNA TGCGCCAGCAGCCAAGCTACTAGCGGGAGTCTGTCAGATACGCAGTATTTT. Amino acid sequence: CASSQATSGSLSDTQYF.

The rearrangement uses TRBV5-1 and TRBJ2-7, with D hard to call. Deletions cut 0 bases from V and 4 bases from J, with 8 bases between. The CDR3 is 13 amino acids. CDR1 is SGHRS and CDR2 is YFSETQ in the germline V gene. The CDR3 sequence is CASSLAGYYEQYF. The DNA of the CDR3 is TGCGCCAGCAGCTTGGCCGGATATTACGAGCAGTACTTC.

The chain employs TRBV5-1 and TRBJ2-5; D remains unclear. Trimming left V 5 bases short and J 7 bases short, with 24 bases between. CDR1 is SGHRS and CDR2 is YFSETQ in the germline V gene. CDR3 length: 16 amino acids. CDR3 sequence: CASSSHPGTVFRTQYF. The CDR3 DNA reads TGCGCCAGCAGTTCCCATCCCGGTACGGTTTTTCGGACCCAGTACTTC.

The V and J genes are TRBV5-1 and TRBJ2-2; D unclear. The V gene lost 2 bases and the J gene lost 5 bases, with 7 bases spanning the gap. The CDR3 has 13 residues. CDR1 and CDR2 (germline): SGHRS, YFSETQ. The CDR3 DNA follows: TGCGCCAGCAGCTTATTCGAGACCGGGGAGCTGTTTTTT. Encoded protein: CASSLFETGELFF.

The genes are TRBV27 and TRBJ2-1; D gene uncertain. The CDR3 contains 15 residues. Germline V gene data show CDR1 as MNHEY and CDR2 as SMNVEV (reference sequence). V gave up 6 bases and J gave up 1 base, with 13 bases separating them. The CDR3 region is CASSPRSISYNEQFF. As DNA, the CDR3 is TGTGCCAGCAGCCCAAGGAGCATATCCTACAATGAGCAGTTCTTC.

DNA of the CDR3: TGTGCCAGCAGCTCGCCCGCCTCAGGGGTGGGGTACAATGAGCAGTTCTTC. This translates into CASSSPASGVGYNEQFF. This sequence joins TRBV7-2 and TRBJ2-1, with D perhaps TRBD1 (6 bases). CDR3 length equals 17 residues. Trimming cost V 4 bases and J 4 bases, with 20 bases left between them. Germline-derived CDR1 and CDR2 are SGHTA and FQGNSA.

The V call is TRBV7-9, the J call TRBJ1-4; a weak D match, TRBD1 (6 bases). V was cut by 0 bases and J by 7 bases, with 9 bases left in between. The CDR3 is 14 residues long. Per the germline V gene, CDR1 is SEHNR and CDR2 is FQNEAQ (reference sequence). CDR3 in amino acids: CASSLAGGAEKLFF. CDR3 coding DNA: TGTGCCAGCAGCTTAGCAGGGGGGGCTGAAAAACTGTTTTTT.

The genes are TRBV5-1 and TRBJ2-5; D may correspond to TRBD1 or TRBD2 (5 bases each). This CDR3 is 13 amino acids long. The V end was cut by 4 bases, the J end by 5 bases, with 12 bases between. Germline V gene sequence: CDR1 SGHRS, CDR2 YFSETQ. The CDR3: CASSAGTGETQYF. CDR3 sequence (DNA): TGCGCCAGCAGCGCCGGGACGGGGGAGACCCAGTACTTC.

The chain carries TRBV28 and TRBJ1-2; D remains ambiguous. With 6 bases removed from V and 4 bases from J, the gap between germline ends came to 15 bases. Germline CDR1 is MDHEN and CDR2 is SYDVKM. The CDR3 loop spans 14 amino acids. CDR3 coding DNA: TGTGCCAGCAGACCCTGGGAGGGAGGCTATGGCTACACCTTC. Amino acids: CASRPWEGGYGYTF.

V usage is TRBV9 and J usage is TRBJ2-2; possible D gene TRBD1, 6 bases. This CDR3 region has 15 residues. V dropped 4 bases and J dropped 7 bases, with 17 bases sitting between them. Germline CDR1 SGDLS, CDR2 YYNGEE. This CDR3 is CASSITGKQGGELFF. The CDR3 DNA reads as TGTGCCAGCAGCATCACAGGGAAACAAGGCGGGGAGCTGTTTTTT. The variable domain in full, with the rest retrieved from reference TRBV9 and TRBJ2-2, is DSGVTQTPKHLITATGQRVTLRCSPRSGDLSVYWYQQSLDQGLQFLIQYYNGEERAKGNILERFSAQQFPDLHSELNLSSLELGDSALYFCASSITGKQGGELFFGEGSRLTVL.

This sequence joins TRBV7-9 and TRBJ2-3; 8 bases align to TRBD1. V shed 6 bases, J shed 1 base, and the junction held 9 bases outside the gene matches. The V gene's germline CDR1 is SEHNR and CDR2 FQNEAQ (reference sequence). This CDR3 is 16 amino acids long. The CDR3 spells CASSTPGGFGTDTQYF. CDR3 bases: TGTGCCAGCAGTACACCAGGGGGCTTTGGCACAGATACGCAGTATTTT.

The chain uses TRBV6-1 and TRBJ2-7, with 9 bases identical to TRBD1. Germline CDR1 and CDR2: MNHNS and SASEGT. This CDR3 has 13 amino acids. Trimming took 6 bases from V and 2 from J; bases not matched to a gene: 2. The CDR3 sequence: CASSRTGAYEQYF. As DNA, the CDR3 is TGTGCCAGCAGCCGGACAGGGGCCTACGAGCAGTACTTC.

The chain joins TRBV5-1 to TRBJ2-7; perhaps TRBD1 as D (6 bases). This CDR3 is 16 amino acids long. From germline, CDR1 is SGHRS and CDR2 YFSETQ. With 4 bases removed from V and 2 bases from J, the gap between germline ends came to 19 bases. CDR3 bases: TGCGCCAGCAGCCCTTCAGGGGTGGGAACCACCTACGAGCAGTACTTC. It specifies CASSPSGVGTTYEQYF.